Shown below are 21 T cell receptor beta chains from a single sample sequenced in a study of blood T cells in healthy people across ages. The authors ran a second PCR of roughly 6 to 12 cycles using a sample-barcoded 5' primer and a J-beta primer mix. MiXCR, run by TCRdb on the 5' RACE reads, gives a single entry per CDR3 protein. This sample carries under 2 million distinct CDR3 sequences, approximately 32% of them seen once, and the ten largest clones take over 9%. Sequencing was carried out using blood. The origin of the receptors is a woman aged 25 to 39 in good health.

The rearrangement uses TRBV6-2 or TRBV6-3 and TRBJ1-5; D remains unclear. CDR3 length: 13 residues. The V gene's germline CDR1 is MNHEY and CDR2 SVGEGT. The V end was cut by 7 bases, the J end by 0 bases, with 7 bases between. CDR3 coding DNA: TGTGCCAGCACCCTCTATAGCAATCAGCCCCAGCATTTT. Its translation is CASTLYSNQPQHF.

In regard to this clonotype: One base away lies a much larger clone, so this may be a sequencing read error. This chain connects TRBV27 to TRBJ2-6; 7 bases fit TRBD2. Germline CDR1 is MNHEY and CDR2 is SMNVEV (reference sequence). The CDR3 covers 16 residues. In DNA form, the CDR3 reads TGTGCCAGCAGTTTACTGGGGGGGAACGGGGCCAGCGTCCTGACTTTC. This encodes CASSLLGGNGASVLTF.

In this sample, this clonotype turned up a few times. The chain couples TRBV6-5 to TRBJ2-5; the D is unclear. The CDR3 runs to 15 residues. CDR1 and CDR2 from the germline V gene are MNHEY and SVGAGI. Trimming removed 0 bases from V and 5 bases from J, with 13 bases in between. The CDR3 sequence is CASSYSHPAGETQYF. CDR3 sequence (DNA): TGTGCCAGCAGTTACTCGCATCCAGCAGGCGAGACCCAGTACTTC.

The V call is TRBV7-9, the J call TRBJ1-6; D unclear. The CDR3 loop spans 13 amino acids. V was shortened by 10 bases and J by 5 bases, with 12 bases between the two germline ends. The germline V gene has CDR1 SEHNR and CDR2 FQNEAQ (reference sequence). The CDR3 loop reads CAIKAGDNSPLHF. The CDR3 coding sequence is TGTGCCATCAAAGCCGGAGATAATTCACCCCTCCACTTT.

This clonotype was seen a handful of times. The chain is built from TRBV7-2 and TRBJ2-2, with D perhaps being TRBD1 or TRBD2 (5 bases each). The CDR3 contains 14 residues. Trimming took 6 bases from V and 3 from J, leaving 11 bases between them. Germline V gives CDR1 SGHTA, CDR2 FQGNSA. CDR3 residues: CASSKGRDTGELFF. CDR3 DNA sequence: TGTGCCAGCAGTAAGGGGAGAGACACCGGGGAGCTGTTTTTT.

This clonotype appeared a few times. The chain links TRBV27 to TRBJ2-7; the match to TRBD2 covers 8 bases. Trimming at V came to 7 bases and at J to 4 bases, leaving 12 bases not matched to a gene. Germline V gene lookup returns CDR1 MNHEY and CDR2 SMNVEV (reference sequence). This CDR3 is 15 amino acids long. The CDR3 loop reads CASITYSGRAYEQYF. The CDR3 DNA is TGTGCCAGCATTACTTACAGCGGGAGAGCGTACGAGCAGTACTTC.

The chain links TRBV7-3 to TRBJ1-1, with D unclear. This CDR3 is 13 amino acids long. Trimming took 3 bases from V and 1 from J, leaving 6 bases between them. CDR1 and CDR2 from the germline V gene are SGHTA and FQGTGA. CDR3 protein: CASSFAANTEAFF. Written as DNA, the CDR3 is TGTGCCAGCAGCTTTGCAGCGAACACTGAAGCTTTCTTT.

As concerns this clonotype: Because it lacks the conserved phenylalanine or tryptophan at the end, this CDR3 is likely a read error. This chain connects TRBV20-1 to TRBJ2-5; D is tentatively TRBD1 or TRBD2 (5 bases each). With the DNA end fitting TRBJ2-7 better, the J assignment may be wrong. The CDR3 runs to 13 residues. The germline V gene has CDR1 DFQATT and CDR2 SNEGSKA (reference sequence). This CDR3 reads CSAPEGLTDEQYC. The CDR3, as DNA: TGCAGTGCTCCCGAGGGGCTGACCGACGAGCAGTACTGC.

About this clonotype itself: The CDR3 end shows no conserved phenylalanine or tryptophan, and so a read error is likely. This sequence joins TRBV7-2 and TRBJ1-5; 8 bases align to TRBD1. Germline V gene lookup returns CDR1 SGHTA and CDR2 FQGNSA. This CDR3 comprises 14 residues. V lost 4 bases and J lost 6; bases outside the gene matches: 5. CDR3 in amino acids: CASSCLQGGQPQHC. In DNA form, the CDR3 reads TGTGCCAGCAGCTGTCTACAGGGGGGTCAGCCCCAGCATTGT.

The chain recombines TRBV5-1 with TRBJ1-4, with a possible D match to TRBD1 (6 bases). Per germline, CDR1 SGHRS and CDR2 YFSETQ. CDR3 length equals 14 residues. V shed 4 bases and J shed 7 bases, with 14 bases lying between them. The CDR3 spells CASSPGVRSEKLFF. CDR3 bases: TGCGCCAGCAGCCCAGGGGTTAGGAGTGAAAAACTGTTTTTT.

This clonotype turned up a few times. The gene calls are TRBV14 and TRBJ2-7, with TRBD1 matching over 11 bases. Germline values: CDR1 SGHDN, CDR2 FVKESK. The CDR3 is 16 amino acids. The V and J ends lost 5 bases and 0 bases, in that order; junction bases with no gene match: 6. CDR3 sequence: CASSTRTGGGSYEQYF. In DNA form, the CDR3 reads TGTGCCAGCAGCACCCGGACAGGGGGCGGCTCCTACGAGCAGTACTTC.

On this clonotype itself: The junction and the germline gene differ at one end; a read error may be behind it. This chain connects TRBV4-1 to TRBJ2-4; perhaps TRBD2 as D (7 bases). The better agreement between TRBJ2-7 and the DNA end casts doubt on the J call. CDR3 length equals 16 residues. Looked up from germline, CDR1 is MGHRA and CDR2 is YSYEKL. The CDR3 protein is CASSHPDPGGSCEQYF. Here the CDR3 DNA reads TGCGCCAGCAGCCATCCCGACCCGGGGGGCTCCTGCGAGCAGTACTTC.

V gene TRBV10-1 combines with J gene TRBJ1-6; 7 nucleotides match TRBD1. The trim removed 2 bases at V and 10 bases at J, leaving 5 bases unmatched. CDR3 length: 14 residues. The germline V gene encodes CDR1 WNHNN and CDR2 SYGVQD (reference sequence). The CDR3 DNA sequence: TGCGCCAGCAGTGAGAGACAGGGAGGCTCACCCCTCCACTTT. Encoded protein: CASSERQGGSPLHF.

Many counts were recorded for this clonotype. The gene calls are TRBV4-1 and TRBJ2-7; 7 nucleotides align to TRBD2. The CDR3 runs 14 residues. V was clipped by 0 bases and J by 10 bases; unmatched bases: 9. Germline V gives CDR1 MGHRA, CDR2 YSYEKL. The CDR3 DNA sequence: TGCGCCAGCAGCCAAGATCCCGGGGGGACTACCCAGTACTTC. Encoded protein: CASSQDPGGTTQYF.

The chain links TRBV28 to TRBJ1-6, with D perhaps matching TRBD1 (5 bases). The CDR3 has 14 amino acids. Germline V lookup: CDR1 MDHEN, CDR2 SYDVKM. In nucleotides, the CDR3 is TGTGTCGCCCAAACACGGCAGGGTGGGTCACCCCTCCACTTT. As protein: CVAQTRQGGSPLHF.

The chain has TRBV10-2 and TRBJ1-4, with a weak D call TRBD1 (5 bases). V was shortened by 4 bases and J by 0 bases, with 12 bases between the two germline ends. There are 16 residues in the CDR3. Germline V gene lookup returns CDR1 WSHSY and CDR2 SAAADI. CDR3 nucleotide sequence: TGCGCCAGCAGTGGGTCCGACAGTGCAACTAATGAAAAACTGTTTTTT. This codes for CASSGSDSATNEKLFF.

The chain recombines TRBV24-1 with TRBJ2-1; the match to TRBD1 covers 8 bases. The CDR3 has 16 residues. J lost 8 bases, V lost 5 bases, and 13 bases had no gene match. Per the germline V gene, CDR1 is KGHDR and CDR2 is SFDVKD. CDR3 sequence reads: CATSAESRGRTDEQFF. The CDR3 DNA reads TGTGCCACCAGTGCGGAGTCCAGGGGGCGCACGGATGAGCAGTTCTTC.

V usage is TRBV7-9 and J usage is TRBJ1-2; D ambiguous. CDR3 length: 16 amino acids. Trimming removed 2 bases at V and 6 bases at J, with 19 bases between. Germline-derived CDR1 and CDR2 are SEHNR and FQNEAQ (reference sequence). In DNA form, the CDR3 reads TGTGCCAGCAGCTTATTGGCAGCGTACCTGAGCCATGGCTACACCTTC. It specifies CASSLLAAYLSHGYTF.

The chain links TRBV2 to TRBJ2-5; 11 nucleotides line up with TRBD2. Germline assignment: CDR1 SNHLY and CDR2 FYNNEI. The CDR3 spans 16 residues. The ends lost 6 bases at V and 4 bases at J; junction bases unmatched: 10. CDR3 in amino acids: CASSRDSGGAGETQYF. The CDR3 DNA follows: TGTGCCAGCAGCAGGGATAGCGGGGGGGCCGGAGAGACCCAGTACTTC.

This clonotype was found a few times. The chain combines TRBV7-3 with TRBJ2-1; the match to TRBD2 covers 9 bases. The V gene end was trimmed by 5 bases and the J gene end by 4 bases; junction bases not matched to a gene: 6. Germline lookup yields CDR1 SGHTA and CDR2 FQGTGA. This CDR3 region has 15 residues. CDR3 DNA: TGTGCCAGCAGCCCCGGACTAGCGATGTACAATGAGCAGTTCTTC. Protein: CASSPGLAMYNEQFF.

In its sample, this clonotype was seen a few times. In DNA, the CDR3 is TGCGCCAGCAGCCAAGAACAACTAGCGGGATCCAATGAGCAGTTCTTC. It translates to CASSQEQLAGSNEQFF. The chain recombines TRBV4-1 with TRBJ2-1; 10 nucleotides line up with TRBD2. The ends lost 0 bases at V and 6 bases at J; junction bases unmatched: 5. The CDR3 is made up of 16 amino acids. Per germline, CDR1 MGHRA and CDR2 YSYEKL.